This T cell receptor (beta chain) was profiled in a study of beta chain features in type 1 diabetes (dated by TCRdb to between 2018 and 2020). In terms of the full investigation: Patients and healthy donors did not differ in mean age, gender distribution, total cell number or subset yield. A total of about 100 million sorted cells were examined across all samples, and RNA yield correlated strongly with the number of cells per subset. The study compared the TCRB repertoires of sorted circulating CD4+ T cell subsets in recently diagnosed type 1 diabetes patients with those in matched healthy donors. Regulatory and stem cell-like memory subsets were obtained from only 8 patients and roughly 8 healthy donors, while naive and central memory subsets were obtained from all 28 donors. Overall study results and their limits: Only small numbers of individuals were included in the HLA sub-analyses, which left unresolved whether HLA type had any influence on TCRB rearrangement. Naive, central memory and regulatory TCRB repertoires appeared more similar among patients than among healthy donors. Patients with type 1 diabetes made fewer insertions and deleted more nucleotides at VDJ recombination sites, implying thymic rearrangement abnormalities. PCR might favor shorter templates, but patient and control samples were amplified and corrected together, so any skew would affect both groups equally. A moderate but significant shortening of TCRB CDR3 length was observed in type 1 diabetes patients in all four CD4+ subsets. Sequencing cDNA rather than genomic DNA could over-represent highly expressing activated cells, although activation and CD3 levels did not differ between groups.

From each donor, a single peripheral blood sample of 100 to 150 mL on average was drawn into heparinised tubes. Using a panel that included CD45RO, CCR7, CD25, CD127, CD95 and CD27, naive, central memory, regulatory and stem cell-like memory CD4+ T cells were sorted on a BD FACSAria II. Purity was above 95% for every sorted population. PBMCs were isolated right away by Lymphoprep density gradient centrifugation and were stained directly, without culture. To minimize batch effects, samples were stained and sorted in pairs, one healthy donor with one patient per experiment. The entire isolated RNA was reverse transcribed using the High Capacity cDNA Reverse Transcription Kit, and thus expressed TCRB transcripts were sequenced. Deep immunoSEQ sequencing was applied to naive, central memory and regulatory T cell samples, giving an average of around 3.4 million total reads per sample. After sorted cells were lysed in RLT buffer, RNA was extracted with DNase-treated RNeasy Micro or Mini kits, with the choice depending on cell number. To prevent cross-contamination, each cell subset was processed individually, whereas patient and healthy donor samples were processed jointly. The immunoSEQ multiplex PCR was used to amplify TCRB sequences from cDNA, yielding 87-bp fragments that span the CDR3 region. Sequencing of the amplicons was done on the Illumina HiSeq platform. Regarding the original processing steps: PCR bias was corrected computationally using synthetic template baselines, and reads within Hamming distance 2 were collapsed, with unmergeable singletons discarded. Reads were aligned to IMGT to assign V, D and J genes, CDR3 length, and insertions or deletions at six rearrangement sites. Clonotype counts were normalized to sorted cell number within each subset before computing true diversity and Gini coefficients with the tcR R package. Repertoire sharing was quantified using the overlap coefficient calculated on TCRB nucleotide sequences. Out-of-frame TCRB sequences from naive cells were analyzed as a proxy for the pre-selection repertoire. Imported from immuneACCESS, the table was reduced by TCRdb to in-frame sequences with V and J called. These copies leave out some clones; in studies compared against another copy, an unresolved V gene accounts for under half, and the cause of the remainder is not known. That table supplies the V and J calls and clone size; D and trimming were determined from the DNA. The sample profile shows more than 350,000 clones; approximately 10% of them were found once. The top ten clonotypes cover over 0.035% of the sample.

To note about this clone: This clone's antigen is unknown. Base qualities are not recorded, but no much larger clone differs from it by a single base.

From the germline V gene, CDR1 is SNHLY and CDR2 is FYNNEI. Relative to germline, V is 6 bases shorter and J is 5 bases shorter, with 16 bases between their ends. Inclusive of the bounding cysteine and phenylalanine, the CDR3 is 14 residues long. The retained sequence is limited to the CDR3, 42 bases, with the frame set at the first base. Rearrangement joined TRBV2 to TRBJ2-5; matching of 6 bases hints at TRBD1 as the D gene. What was sequenced was naive CD4+ T cells from blood. The sample's cell subset or site label, in plain terms: true naive CD4+ T cells. The TCR sequence derives from a woman aged 18-29 years in good health. The sequenced DNA: TGTGCCAGCAGGAGCCCAGGGGTAACGGAGACCCAGTACTTC. Its protein is CASRSPGVTETQYF.